These T cell receptor beta chains were read from a single sample in a study of regulatory T cells in long-lasting Graves disease. TCRdb itself ran the multiplex PCR reads through MiXCR, one entry per CDR3 protein. The sample carries roughly 420,000 distinct CDR3 sequences, about 16% recorded once. Sequencing was performed on peripheral blood mononuclear cells (PBMCs), taken at new diagnosis, from a patient treated with antithyroid drugs. The receptors were sampled from a female donor with Graves disease. Each CDR3 is given with its conserved first and last residue.

TRBV19	TRBJ1-1	CASKGEDTEAFF
TRBV20-1	TRBJ1-6	CSASGTGSSPLHF
TRBV5-1	TRBJ2-1	CASSIQPGQSYNEQFF
TRBV5-6	TRBJ1-6	CASSRPGGRGYSPLHF
TRBV12-5	TRBJ2-3	CASGYGSTDTQYF
TRBV5-1	TRBJ1-2	CASSLWSQGDSNYGYTF
TRBV24-1	TRBJ2-5	CATSRSRTQETQYF
TRBV7-9	TRBJ2-7	CASSLGGTVSYF
TRBV7-9	TRBJ2-7	CASSPARPHEQYF
TRBV6-1	TRBJ1-1	CASSVNYRGASNTEAFF
TRBV20-1	TRBJ1-5	CSASHGGTRSNQPQHF
TRBV5-4	TRBJ2-7	CASSPEGSSYEQYF
TRBV9	TRBJ1-4	CASQQGPNEKLFF
TRBV20-1	TRBJ2-1	CSASNAGVNEQFF
TRBV20-1	TRBJ1-4	CSARDRQFGNEKLFF
TRBV10-3	TRBJ1-2	CAISDIRDNYGYTF
TRBV7-9	TRBJ2-5	CASTLAGGMETQYF
TRBV5-5	TRBJ2-5	CASSLQRGPGQETQYF
TRBV18	TRBJ2-5	CASSPPSAQETQYF
TRBV7-9	TRBJ1-4	CASSWPKTGGGNEKLFF